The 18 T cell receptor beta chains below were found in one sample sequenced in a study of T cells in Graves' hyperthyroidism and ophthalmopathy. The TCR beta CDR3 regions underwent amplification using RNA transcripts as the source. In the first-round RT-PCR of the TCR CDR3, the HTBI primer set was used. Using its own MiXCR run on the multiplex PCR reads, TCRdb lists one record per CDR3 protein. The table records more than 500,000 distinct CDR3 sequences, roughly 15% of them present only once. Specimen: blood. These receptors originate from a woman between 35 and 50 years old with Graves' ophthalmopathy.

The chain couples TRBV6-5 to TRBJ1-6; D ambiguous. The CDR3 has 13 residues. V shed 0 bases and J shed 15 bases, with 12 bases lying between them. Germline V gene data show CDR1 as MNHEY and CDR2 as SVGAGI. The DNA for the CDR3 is TGTGCCAGCAGTTACTCTGCAGAGACGGTCCTCCACTTT. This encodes CASSYSAETVLHF.

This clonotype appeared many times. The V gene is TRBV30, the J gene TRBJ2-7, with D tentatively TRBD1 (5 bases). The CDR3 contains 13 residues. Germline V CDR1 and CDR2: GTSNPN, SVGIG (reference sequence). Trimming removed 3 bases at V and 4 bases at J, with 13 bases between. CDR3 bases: TGTGCCTGGAGCAAACAGGTGGGATACGAGCAGTACTTC. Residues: CAWSKQVGYEQYF.

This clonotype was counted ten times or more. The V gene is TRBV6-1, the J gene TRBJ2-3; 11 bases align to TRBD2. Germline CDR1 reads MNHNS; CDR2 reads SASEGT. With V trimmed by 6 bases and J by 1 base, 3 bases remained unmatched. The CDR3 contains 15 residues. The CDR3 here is CASSWTSGRTDTQYF. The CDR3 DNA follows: TGTGCCAGCAGCTGGACTAGCGGGCGCACAGATACGCAGTATTTT.

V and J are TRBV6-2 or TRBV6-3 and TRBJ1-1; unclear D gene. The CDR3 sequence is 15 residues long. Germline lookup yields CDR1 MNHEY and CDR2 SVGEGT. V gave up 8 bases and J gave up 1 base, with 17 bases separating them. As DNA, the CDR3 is TGTGCCAGCGGCCCTCAGGTATGGGGGAACACTGAAGCTTTCTTT. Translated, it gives CASGPQVWGNTEAFF.

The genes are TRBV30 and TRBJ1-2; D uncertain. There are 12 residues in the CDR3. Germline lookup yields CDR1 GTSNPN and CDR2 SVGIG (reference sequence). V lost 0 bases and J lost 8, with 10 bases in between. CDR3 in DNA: TGTGCCTGGAGTGTAAACGGAGTCGGCTACACCTTC. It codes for CAWSVNGVGYTF.

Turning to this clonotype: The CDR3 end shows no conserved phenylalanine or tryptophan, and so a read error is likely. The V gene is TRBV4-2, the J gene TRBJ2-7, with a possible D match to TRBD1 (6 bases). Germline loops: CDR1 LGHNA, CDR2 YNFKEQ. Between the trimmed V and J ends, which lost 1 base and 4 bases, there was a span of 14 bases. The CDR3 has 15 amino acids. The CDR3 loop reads CASSQAPGQPYEQYL. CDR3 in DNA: TGTGCCAGCAGCCAAGCACCCGGACAGCCATACGAGCAGTACCTC.

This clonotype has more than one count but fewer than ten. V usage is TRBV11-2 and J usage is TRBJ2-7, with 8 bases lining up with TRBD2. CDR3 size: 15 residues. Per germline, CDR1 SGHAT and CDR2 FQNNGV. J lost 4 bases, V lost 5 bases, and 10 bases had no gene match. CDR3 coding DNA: TGTGCCAGCAGCCTACCGGGAGGGATTACGTACGAGCAGTACTTC. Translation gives CASSLPGGITYEQYF. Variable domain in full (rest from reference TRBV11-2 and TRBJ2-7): EAGVAQSPRYKIIEKRQSVAFWCNPISGHATLYWYQQILGQGPKLLIQFQNNGVVDDSQLPKDRFSAERLKGVDSTLKIQPAKLEDSAVYLCASSLPGGITYEQYFGPGTRLTVT.

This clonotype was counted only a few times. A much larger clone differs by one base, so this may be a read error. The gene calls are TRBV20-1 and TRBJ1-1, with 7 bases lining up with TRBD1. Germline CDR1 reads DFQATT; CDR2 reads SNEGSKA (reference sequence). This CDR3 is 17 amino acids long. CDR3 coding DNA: TGCAGTGCTAGAGAGGACAGGAAGTTCGGCCCGAACACTGGAGCTTTCTTT. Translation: CSAREDRKFGPNTGAFF.

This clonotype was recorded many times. CDR3 residues: CASSPPRIGWLAGELFF. The CDR3 region has the DNA TGTGCCAGCAGCCCCCCGAGAATAGGCTGGTTGGCCGGGGAGCTGTTTTTT. The gene calls are TRBV9 and TRBJ2-2, with D unclear. The CDR3 is made up of 17 amino acids. Germline values: CDR1 SGDLS, CDR2 YYNGEE. The ends were cut back, 4 bases at V and 6 bases at J, with 22 bases in the middle.

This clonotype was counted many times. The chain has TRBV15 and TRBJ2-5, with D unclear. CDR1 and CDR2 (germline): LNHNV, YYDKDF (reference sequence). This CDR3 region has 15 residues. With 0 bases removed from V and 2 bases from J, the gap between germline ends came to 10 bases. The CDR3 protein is CATSRDVQAQETQYF. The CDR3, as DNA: TGTGCCACCAGCAGAGATGTCCAGGCTCAAGAGACCCAGTACTTC.

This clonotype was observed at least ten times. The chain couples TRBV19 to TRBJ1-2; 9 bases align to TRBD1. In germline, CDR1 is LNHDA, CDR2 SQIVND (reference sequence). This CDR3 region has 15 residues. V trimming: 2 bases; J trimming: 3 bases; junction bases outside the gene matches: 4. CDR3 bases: TGTGCCAGTAGTATACTCGACAGGGGGGACTATGGCTACACCTTC. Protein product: CASSILDRGDYGYTF.

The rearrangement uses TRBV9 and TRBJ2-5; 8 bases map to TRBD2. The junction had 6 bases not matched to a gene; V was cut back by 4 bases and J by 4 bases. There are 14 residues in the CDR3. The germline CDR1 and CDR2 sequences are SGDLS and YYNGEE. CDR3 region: CASSSGLAAETQYF. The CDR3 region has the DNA TGTGCCAGCAGCTCTGGACTAGCTGCAGAGACCCAGTACTTC.

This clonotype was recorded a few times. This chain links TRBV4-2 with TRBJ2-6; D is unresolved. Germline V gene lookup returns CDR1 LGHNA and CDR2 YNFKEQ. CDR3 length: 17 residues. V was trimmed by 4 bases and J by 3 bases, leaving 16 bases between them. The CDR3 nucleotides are TGTGCCAGCAGCCCGACCCCGATTTTGATTGGGGCCAACGTCCTGACTTTC. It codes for CASSPTPILIGANVLTF.

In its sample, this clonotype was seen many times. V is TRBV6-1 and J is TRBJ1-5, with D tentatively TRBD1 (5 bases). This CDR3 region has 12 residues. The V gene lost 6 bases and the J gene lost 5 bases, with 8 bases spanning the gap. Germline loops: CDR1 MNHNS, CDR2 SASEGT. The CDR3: CASSRGDQPQHF. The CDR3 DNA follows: TGTGCCAGCAGCCGGGGGGATCAGCCCCAGCATTTT.

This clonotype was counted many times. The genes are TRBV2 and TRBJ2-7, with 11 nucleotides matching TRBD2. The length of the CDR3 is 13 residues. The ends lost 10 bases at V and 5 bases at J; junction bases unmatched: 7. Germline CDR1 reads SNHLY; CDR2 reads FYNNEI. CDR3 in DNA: TGTGCCATCGGGACTAGCGGATCGGACGAGCAGTACTTC. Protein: CAIGTSGSDEQYF.

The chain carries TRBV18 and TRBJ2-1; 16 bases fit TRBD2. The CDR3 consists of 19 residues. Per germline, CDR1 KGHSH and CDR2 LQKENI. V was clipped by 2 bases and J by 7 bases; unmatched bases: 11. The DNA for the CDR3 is TGTGCCAGCTCACCATCGGAAGGGACTAGCGGGAGGGGGCGAAATGAGCAGTTCTTC. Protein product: CASSPSEGTSGRGRNEQFF. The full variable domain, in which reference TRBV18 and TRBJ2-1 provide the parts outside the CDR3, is NAGVMQNPRHLVRRRGQEARLRCSPMKGHSHVYWYRQLPEEGLKFMVYLQKENIIDESGMPKERFSAEFPKEGPSILRIQQVVRGDSAAYFCASSPSEGTSGRGRNEQFFGPGTRLTVL.

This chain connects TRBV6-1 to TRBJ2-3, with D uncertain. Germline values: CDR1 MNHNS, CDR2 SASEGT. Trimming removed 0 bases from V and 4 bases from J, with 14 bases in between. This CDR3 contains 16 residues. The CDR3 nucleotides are TGTGCCAGCAGTGAAGCTTATTTTCGAGAGGCAGATACGCAGTATTTT. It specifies CASSEAYFREADTQYF.

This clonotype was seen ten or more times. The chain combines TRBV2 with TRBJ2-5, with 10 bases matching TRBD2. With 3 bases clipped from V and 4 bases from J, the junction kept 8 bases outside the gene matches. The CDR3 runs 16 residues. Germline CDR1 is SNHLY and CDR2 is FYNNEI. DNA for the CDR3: TGTGCCAGCAGTGACCGGCTAGCGGGAGTGCGAGAGACCCAGTACTTC. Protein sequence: CASSDRLAGVRETQYF.